The present T cell receptor (beta chain) was sequenced within a study of glioma-infiltrating T cells. Study outcomes and limitations: Tissue-blood divergence was below expectation in non-neoplastic patients, above in gliomas.

The sample holds many counts of this clonotype. Its antigen remains unidentified. Amplification of TCR alpha and beta CDR3 regions from RNA used iRepertoire nested multiplex PCR. TCRdb re-called the multiplex PCR reads with MiXCR, one entry per CDR3 protein. The sample lists 90,000 or so distinct CDR3 sequences; about 40% were seen once. The sequenced sample was glioma tissue, nonneoplastic brain tissue, or PBMCs (not recorded which). This receptor was taken from a human donor with low-grade glioma or glioblastoma, undergoing nonglioma brain surgery, or in good health (not recorded which).

CDR3 region: CATGTGGPPGFF. The DNA for the CDR3 is TGTGCCACCGGGACAGGGGGCCCTCCGGGATTTTTT. The chain recombines TRBV15 with TRBJ1-4, with TRBD1 identical over 12 bases. The CDR3 is 12 amino acids. J lost 17 bases, V lost 8 bases, and 9 bases had no gene match. Germline V gene sequence: CDR1 LNHNV, CDR2 YYDKDF (reference sequence).